These 22 T cell receptor beta chains were sequenced from one sample in a study of blood T cell repertoires in COVID-19. Clones were sequenced by immunoSEQ multiplex PCR, and TCRdb holds only the in-frame ones, with some missing. The sample yields 400,000 to 500,000 clones, 88% seen once. Sample: PBMCs or T cells enriched from blood (not recorded which). Source of these receptors: a woman in her forties who had recovered from COVID-19.

The chain couples TRBV19 to TRBJ2-6; D possibly corresponds to TRBD1 (6 bases). The CDR3 totals 18 residues. V was cut by 7 bases and J by 0 bases, with 19 bases left in between. CDR1 and CDR2 (germline): LNHDA, SQIVND (reference sequence). Written as DNA, the CDR3 is TGTGCCAGTAAAGGGCCATGGACAGTGCTCTCTGGGGCCAACGTCCTGACTTTC. It translates to CASKGPWTVLSGANVLTF.

This chain connects TRBV4-1 to TRBJ1-1; D not resolved. Germline values: CDR1 MGHRA, CDR2 YSYEKL. V was cut by 3 bases and J by 1 base, with 9 bases left in between. The length of the CDR3 is 14 residues. DNA for the CDR3: TGCGCCAGCAGCCAGACACAAGCGAACACTGAAGCTTTCTTT. Its translation: CASSQTQANTEAFF.

CDR3 DNA sequence: TGCGCCAGCAGTGAGCGAGATACGCAGTATTTT. Translation gives CASSERDTQYF. The chain carries TRBV10-2 and TRBJ2-3; no clear D gene. Trimming stripped 2 bases from V and 5 bases from J, with 2 bases between. CDR1 WSHSY and CDR2 SAAADI come from the germline V gene. This CDR3 contains 11 residues.

The chain combines TRBV5-6 with TRBJ1-3; 7 bases agree with TRBD1. Germline V gene data show CDR1 as SGHDT and CDR2 as YYEEEE. V was pared by 3 bases and J by 0 bases, with 6 bases of the junction left unmatched. This CDR3 comprises 16 residues. The CDR3 DNA sequence: TGTGCCAGCAGCTGGGGACAGCCACACTCTGGAAACACCATATATTTT. Translating gives CASSWGQPHSGNTIYF.

J is TRBJ1-1 and V is TRBV4-1, with D hard to call. The CDR3 has 16 residues. Germline assignment: CDR1 MGHRA and CDR2 YSYEKL. Between the trimmed V and J ends, which lost 0 bases and 0 bases, there was a span of 11 bases. The CDR3 nucleotides read TGCGCCAGCAGCCAAGATAACAGATACATGAACACTGAAGCTTTCTTT. It specifies CASSQDNRYMNTEAFF.

V usage is TRBV5-4 and J usage is TRBJ2-1, with TRBD2 identical over 10 bases. V was clipped by 0 bases and J by 6 bases; unmatched bases: 9. CDR3 size: 17 residues. The germline V gene encodes CDR1 SGHNT and CDR2 YYREEE (reference sequence). CDR3 region: CASSLAESGRAGNEQFF. For the CDR3, the DNA is TGTGCCAGCAGCTTGGCCGAAAGCGGGAGGGCCGGCAATGAGCAGTTCTTC.

In regard to this clone: Other nucleotide sequences in the sample specify the same CDR3. The V call is TRBV19, the J call TRBJ1-2; D unclear. The germline V gene has CDR1 LNHDA and CDR2 SQIVND (reference sequence). The CDR3 contains 14 residues. V lost 3 bases and J lost 0, with 8 bases in between. CDR3 amino acids: CASSITGANYGYTF. The CDR3 nucleotides read TGTGCCAGTAGTATCACCGGGGCTAACTATGGCTACACCTTC.

The rearrangement joins TRBV2 to TRBJ1-1; TRBD1 agrees at 12 bases. Germline trimming cut 8 bases from V and 6 bases from J; bases unmatched to any gene: 4. Germline lookup yields CDR1 SNHLY and CDR2 FYNNEI. This CDR3 region has 13 residues. The CDR3 sequence: CASGGQGAPEAFF. The CDR3 region has the DNA TGTGCCAGCGGGGGACAGGGGGCTCCTGAAGCTTTCTTT. Based on the CDR3 plus reference TRBV2 and TRBJ1-1, the full variable domain is EPEVTQTPSHQVTQMGQEVILRCVPISNHLYFYWYRQILGQKVEFLVSFYNNEISEKSEIFDDQFSVERPDGSNFTLKIRSTKLEDSAMYFCASGGQGAPEAFFGQGTRLTVV.

The chain carries TRBV5-1 and TRBJ1-2; possibly TRBD1 for D (6 bases). The CDR3 extends over 13 amino acids. The V end lost 4 bases, the J end lost 9 bases, and 16 bases lay between the germline ends. CDR1 is SGHRS, CDR2 YFSETQ, per germline. CDR3 residues: CASSKRTDSSYTF. In nucleotides, the CDR3 is TGCGCCAGCAGCAAAAGGACAGATTCGAGCTACACCTTC.

The chain joins TRBV7-2 to TRBJ1-6; D not resolved. The CDR3 has 14 amino acids. CDR1 and CDR2 (germline): SGHTA, FQGNSA. The V end lost 6 bases, the J end lost 7 bases, and 13 bases lay between the germline ends. CDR3: CASSPLSLNSPLHF. The CDR3 DNA is TGTGCCAGCAGTCCTCTTTCACTCAATTCACCCCTCCACTTT.

The chain couples TRBV7-2 to TRBJ1-2; TRBD1 is a possible D gene (5 bases). Between the trimmed V and J ends, which lost 1 base and 5 bases, there was a span of 8 bases. CDR1 and CDR2 (germline): SGHTA, FQGNSA. The CDR3 has 13 residues. DNA of the CDR3: TGTGCCAGCAGCTTAGATAGGACATATGGCTACACCTTC. Amino acids: CASSLDRTYGYTF.

This chain connects TRBV29-1 to TRBJ2-7, with 9 bases aligning to TRBD1. Per the germline V gene, CDR1 is SQVTM and CDR2 is ANQGSEA. There are 14 residues in the CDR3. The trim removed 7 bases at V and 0 bases at J, leaving 7 bases unmatched. This CDR3 reads CSANRGLDSYEQYF. In DNA form, the CDR3 reads TGCAGCGCAAACAGGGGGCTTGACTCCTACGAGCAGTACTTC.

This sequence joins TRBV7-2 and TRBJ1-2; 8 nucleotides match TRBD1. The CDR3 has 13 residues. Germline values: CDR1 SGHTA, CDR2 FQGNSA. J was trimmed by 8 bases and V by 3 bases; bases with no gene match: 5. The CDR3 reads CASSLGQAEGYTF. CDR3 nucleotide sequence: TGTGCCAGCAGCTTGGGACAGGCAGAGGGCTACACCTTC.

This clone was recorded a few times. The gene calls are TRBV15 and TRBJ1-2; TRBD1 matches 12 bases. Trimming at V came to 4 bases and at J to 8 bases, leaving 8 bases not matched to a gene. There are 15 residues in the CDR3. Germline assignment: CDR1 LNHNV and CDR2 YYDKDF (reference sequence). CDR3: CATSTPTGTGGGYTF. Written as DNA, the CDR3 is TGTGCCACCAGCACGCCTACCGGGACAGGGGGCGGCTACACCTTC. The entire variable domain, with the rest obtained from reference TRBV15 and TRBJ1-2, is as follows: DAMVIQNPRYQVTQFGKPVTLSCSQTLNHNVMYWYQQKSSQAPKLLFHYYDKDFNNEADTPDNFQSRRPNTSFCFLDIRSPGLGDTAMYLCATSTPTGTGGGYTFGSGTRLTVV.

In DNA, the CDR3 is TGTGCCAGCAGCGTAGAGGCTAGCGGGAGCAATGAGCAGTTCTTC. This encodes CASSVEASGSNEQFF. The chain combines TRBV9 with TRBJ2-1; 10 bases match TRBD2. CDR3 size: 15 residues. V shed 0 bases, J shed 6 bases, and the junction held 3 bases outside the gene matches. Germline lookup yields CDR1 SGDLS and CDR2 YYNGEE. Supplemented by reference TRBV9 and TRBJ2-1, the full variable domain reads DSGVTQTPKHLITATGQRVTLRCSPRSGDLSVYWYQQSLDQGLQFLIQYYNGEERAKGNILERFSAQQFPDLHSELNLSSLELGDSALYFCASSVEASGSNEQFFGPGTRLTVL.

The rearrangement uses TRBV4-3 and TRBJ2-7; 9 bases are shared with TRBD2. This CDR3 is 16 amino acids long. CDR1 LGHNA and CDR2 YSLEER come from the germline V gene. Unmatched junction bases numbered 7, after V lost 0 bases and J lost 4 bases. The CDR3 region is CASSQDRASGIYEQYF. Here the CDR3 DNA reads TGCGCCAGCAGCCAAGATAGGGCTAGCGGGATATACGAGCAGTACTTC.

The J gene is TRBJ2-6, the V gene TRBV2; tentatively, D is TRBD1 (6 bases). Germline CDR1 reads SNHLY; CDR2 reads FYNNEI. The CDR3 is 20 amino acids. Trimming took off 2 bases at V and 0 bases at J, with 20 bases between the two ends. CDR3 nucleotides: TGTGCCAGCAGTGAAAGAAGGGAACAGGGTTTTGTCTCTGGGGCCAACGTCCTGACTTTC. Translated: CASSERREQGFVSGANVLTF.

This sequence joins TRBV9 and TRBJ1-1; D might be TRBD1 (6 bases). The length of the CDR3 is 15 residues. Per the germline V gene, CDR1 is SGDLS and CDR2 is YYNGEE. V was shortened by 3 bases and J by 6 bases, with 18 bases between the two germline ends. The CDR3 region has the DNA TGTGCCAGCAGCGATGGGACAAGAGTGGGGGCTGAAGCTTTCTTT. Its protein product is CASSDGTRVGAEAFF.

In its sample, this clone was seen once. The chain combines TRBV7-9 with TRBJ2-7, with D possibly being TRBD2 (6 bases). This CDR3 has 15 amino acids. With 5 bases removed from V and 7 bases from J, the gap between germline ends came to 21 bases. The germline gives CDR1 SEHNR, CDR2 FQNEAQ (reference sequence). Here the CDR3 DNA reads TGTGCCAGCAGCACGCGAACCAAGCCGGGAGCTGAGCAGTACTTC. Translated, it gives CASSTRTKPGAEQYF.

This chain links TRBV28 with TRBJ1-1, with D perhaps matching TRBD1 (6 bases). The CDR3 covers 14 residues. The germline V gene has CDR1 MDHEN and CDR2 SYDVKM. Trimming shortened V by 6 bases and J by 2 bases, and 13 bases separated the two germline ends. The chain's CDR3 is CASSPYRVNTEAFF. In DNA, the CDR3 is TGTGCCAGCAGCCCCTACAGGGTAAACACTGAAGCTTTCTTT.

This clone was picked up one time. This chain joins TRBV7-6 and TRBJ2-2; 7 bases align to TRBD1. Germline V gene sequence: CDR1 SGHVS, CDR2 FNYEAQ. V was clipped by 6 bases and J by 0 bases; unmatched bases: 7. This CDR3 comprises 16 residues. The CDR3 is CASRDTGAPNTGELFF. Here the CDR3 DNA reads TGTGCCAGCAGGGATACAGGGGCTCCGAACACCGGGGAGCTGTTTTTT.

Remarks on this clone: This specimen includes other DNA sequences encoding the same CDR3. The rearrangement links TRBV29-1 to TRBJ1-1; D gene uncertain. CDR3 length: 13 amino acids. Per germline, CDR1 SQVTM and CDR2 ANQGSEA. V was clipped by 1 base and J by 0 bases, with 6 bases between them. The CDR3 here is CSVEGRMNTEAFF. As DNA, the CDR3 is TGCAGCGTTGAAGGCAGAATGAACACTGAAGCTTTCTTT. Supplemented by reference TRBV29-1 and TRBJ1-1, the full variable domain reads SAVISQKPSRDICQRGTSLTIQCQVDSQVTMMFWYRQQPGQSLTLIATANQGSEATYESGFVIDKFPISRPNLTFSTLTVSNMSPEDSSIYLCSVEGRMNTEAFFGQGTRLTVV.